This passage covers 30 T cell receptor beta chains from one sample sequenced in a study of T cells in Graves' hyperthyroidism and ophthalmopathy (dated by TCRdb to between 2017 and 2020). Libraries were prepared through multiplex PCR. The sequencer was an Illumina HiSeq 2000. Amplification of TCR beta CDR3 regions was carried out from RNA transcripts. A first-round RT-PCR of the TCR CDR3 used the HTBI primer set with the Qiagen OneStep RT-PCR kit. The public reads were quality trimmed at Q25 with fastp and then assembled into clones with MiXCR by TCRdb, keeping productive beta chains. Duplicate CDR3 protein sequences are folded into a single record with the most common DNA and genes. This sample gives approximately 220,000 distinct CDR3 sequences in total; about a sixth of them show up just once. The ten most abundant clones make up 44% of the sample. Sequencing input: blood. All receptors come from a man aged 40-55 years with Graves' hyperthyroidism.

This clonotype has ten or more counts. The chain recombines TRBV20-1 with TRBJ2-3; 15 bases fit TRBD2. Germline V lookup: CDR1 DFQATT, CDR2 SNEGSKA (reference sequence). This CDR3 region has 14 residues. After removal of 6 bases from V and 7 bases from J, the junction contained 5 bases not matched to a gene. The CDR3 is CSARTSGGAHTQYF. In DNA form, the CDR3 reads TGCAGTGCCCGGACTAGCGGGGGGGCACATACGCAGTATTTT.

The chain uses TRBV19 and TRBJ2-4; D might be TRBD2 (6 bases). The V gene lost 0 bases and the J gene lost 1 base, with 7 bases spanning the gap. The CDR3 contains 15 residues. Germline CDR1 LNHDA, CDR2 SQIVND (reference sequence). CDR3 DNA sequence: TGTGCCAGTAGTATAGATGGGGGGGCCAAAAACATTCAGTACTTC. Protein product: CASSIDGGAKNIQYF. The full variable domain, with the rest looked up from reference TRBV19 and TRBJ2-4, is DGGITQSPKYLFRKEGQNVTLSCEQNLNHDAMYWYRQDPGQGLRLIYYSQIVNDFQKGDIAEGYSVSREKKESFPLTVTSAQKNPTAFYLCASSIDGGAKNIQYFGAGTRLSVL.

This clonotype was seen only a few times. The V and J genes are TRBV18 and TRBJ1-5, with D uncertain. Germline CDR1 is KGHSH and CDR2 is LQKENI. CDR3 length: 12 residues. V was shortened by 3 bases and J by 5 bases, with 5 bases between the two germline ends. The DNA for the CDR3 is TGTGCCAGCTCACCGGCCTATCAGCCCCAGCATTTT. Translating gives CASSPAYQPQHF.

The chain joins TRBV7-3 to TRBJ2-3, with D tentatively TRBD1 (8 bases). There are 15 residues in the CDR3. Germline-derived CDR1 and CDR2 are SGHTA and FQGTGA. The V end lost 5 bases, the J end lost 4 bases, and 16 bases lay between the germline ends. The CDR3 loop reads CASSPLQGGPDTQYF. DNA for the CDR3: TGTGCCAGCAGCCCCTTACAGGGGGGGCCAGATACGCAGTATTTT.

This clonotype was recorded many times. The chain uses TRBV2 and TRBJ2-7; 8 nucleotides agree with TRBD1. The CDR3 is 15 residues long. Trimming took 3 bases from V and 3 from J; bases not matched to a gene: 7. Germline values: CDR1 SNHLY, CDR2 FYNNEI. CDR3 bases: TGTGCCAGCAGTGAGACAGGGGCTAATCGCTACGAGCAGTACTTC. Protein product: CASSETGANRYEQYF.

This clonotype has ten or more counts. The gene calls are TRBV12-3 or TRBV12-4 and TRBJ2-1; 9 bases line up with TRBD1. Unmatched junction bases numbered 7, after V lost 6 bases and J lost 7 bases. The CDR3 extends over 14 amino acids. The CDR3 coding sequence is TGTGCCAGCAGCAACGGACAGGGGATTAATGAGCAGTTCTTC. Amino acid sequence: CASSNGQGINEQFF.

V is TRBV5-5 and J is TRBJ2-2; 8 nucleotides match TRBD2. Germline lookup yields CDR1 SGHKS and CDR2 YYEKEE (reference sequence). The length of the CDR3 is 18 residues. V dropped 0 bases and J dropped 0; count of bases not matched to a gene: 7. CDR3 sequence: CASSLDGGASANTGELFF. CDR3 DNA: TGTGCCAGCAGCTTGGACGGGGGGGCCTCGGCGAACACCGGGGAGCTGTTTTTT. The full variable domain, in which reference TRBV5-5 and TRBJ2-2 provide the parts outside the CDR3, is DAGVTQSPTHLIKTRGQQVTLRCSPISGHKSVSWYQQVLGQGPQFIFQYYEKEERGRGNFPDRFSARQFPNYSSELNVNALLLGDSALYLCASSLDGGASANTGELFFGEGSRLTVL.

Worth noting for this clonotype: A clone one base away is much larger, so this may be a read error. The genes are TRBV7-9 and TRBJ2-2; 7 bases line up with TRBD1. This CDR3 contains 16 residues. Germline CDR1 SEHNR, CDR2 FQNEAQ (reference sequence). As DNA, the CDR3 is TGTGCCAGCAGCATCTCGACAGGGATGGTTACCGAGGAGCTGTTTTTT. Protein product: CASSISTGMVTEELFF.

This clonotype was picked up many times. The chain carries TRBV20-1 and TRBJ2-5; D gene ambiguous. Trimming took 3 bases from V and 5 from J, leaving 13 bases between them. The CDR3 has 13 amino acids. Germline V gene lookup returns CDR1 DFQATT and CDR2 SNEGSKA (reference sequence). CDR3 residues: CSASQWVRETQYF. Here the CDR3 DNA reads TGCAGTGCTAGCCAGTGGGTACGGGAGACCCAGTACTTC.

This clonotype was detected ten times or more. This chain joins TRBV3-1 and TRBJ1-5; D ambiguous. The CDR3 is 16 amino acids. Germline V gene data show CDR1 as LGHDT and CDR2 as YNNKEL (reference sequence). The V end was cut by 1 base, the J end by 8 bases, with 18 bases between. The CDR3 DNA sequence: TGTGCCAGCAGCCAAGGAGCAGGAACCTATGGGGAGCCCCAGCATTTT. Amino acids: CASSQGAGTYGEPQHF.

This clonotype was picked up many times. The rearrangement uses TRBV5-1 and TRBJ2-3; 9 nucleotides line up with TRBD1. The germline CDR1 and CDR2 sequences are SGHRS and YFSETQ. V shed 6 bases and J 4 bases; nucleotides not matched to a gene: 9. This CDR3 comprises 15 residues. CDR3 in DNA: TGCGCCAGCACTCGCGGACAGGGGTCTCCAGATACGCAGTATTTT. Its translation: CASTRGQGSPDTQYF. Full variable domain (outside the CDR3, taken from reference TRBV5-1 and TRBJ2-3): KAGVTQTPRYLIKTRGQQVTLSCSPISGHRSVSWYQQTPGQGLQFLFEYFSETQRNKGNFPGRFSGRQFSNSRSEMNVSTLELGDSALYLCASTRGQGSPDTQYFGPGTRLTVL.

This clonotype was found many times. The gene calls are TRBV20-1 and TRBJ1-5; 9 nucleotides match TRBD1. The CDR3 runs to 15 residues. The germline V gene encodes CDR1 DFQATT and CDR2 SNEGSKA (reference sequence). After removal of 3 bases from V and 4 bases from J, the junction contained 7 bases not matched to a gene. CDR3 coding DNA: TGCAGTGCTAGCGCCGGGACAGGGAGGAATCAGCCCCAGCATTTT. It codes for CSASAGTGRNQPQHF.

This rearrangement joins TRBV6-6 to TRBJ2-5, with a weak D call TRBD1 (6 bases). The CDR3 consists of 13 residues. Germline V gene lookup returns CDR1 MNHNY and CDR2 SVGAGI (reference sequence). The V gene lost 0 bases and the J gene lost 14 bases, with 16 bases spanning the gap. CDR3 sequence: CASSYSRPGVFYF. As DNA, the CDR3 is TGTGCCAGCAGTTACTCGAGGCCAGGGGTTTTCTACTTC.

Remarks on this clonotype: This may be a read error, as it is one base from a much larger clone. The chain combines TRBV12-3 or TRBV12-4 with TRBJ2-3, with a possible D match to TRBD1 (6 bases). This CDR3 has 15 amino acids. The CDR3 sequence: CASGLPRGSTDTQYF. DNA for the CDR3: TGTGCCAGCGGTTTACCCAGGGGTAGCACAGATACGCAGTATTTT.

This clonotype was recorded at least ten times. The CDR3 protein is CARSDRGHGSPLHF. CDR3 bases: TGCGCCAGATCTGACAGGGGGCATGGATCACCCCTCCACTTT. The chain is built from TRBV10-2 and TRBJ1-6; 10 bases are shared with TRBD1. Germline V gene lookup returns CDR1 WSHSY and CDR2 SAAADI. With V trimmed by 9 bases and J by 10 bases, 9 bases remained unmatched. The CDR3 runs 14 residues.

CDR3 DNA: TGTGCCAGCAGCTCTGGGGTTCGCACAGATACGCAGTATTTT. Residues: CASSSGVRTDTQYF. The rearrangement uses TRBV5-8 and TRBJ2-3; no reliable D call. Germline V gene lookup returns CDR1 SGHTS and CDR2 YDEGEE. This CDR3 is built from 14 residues. V dropped 3 bases and J dropped 1 base, with 9 bases sitting between them.

Here the CDR3 reads CASSLMKTSGRAREQFF. The CDR3, as DNA: TGTGCCAGCAGCTTAATGAAGACTAGCGGGAGGGCGAGGGAGCAGTTCTTC. J is TRBJ2-1 and V is TRBV11-2, with 14 positions matching TRBD2. The CDR3 is made up of 17 amino acids. The V and J ends lost 2 bases and 10 bases, in that order; junction bases with no gene match: 10. Germline V gene data show CDR1 as SGHAT and CDR2 as FQNNGV.

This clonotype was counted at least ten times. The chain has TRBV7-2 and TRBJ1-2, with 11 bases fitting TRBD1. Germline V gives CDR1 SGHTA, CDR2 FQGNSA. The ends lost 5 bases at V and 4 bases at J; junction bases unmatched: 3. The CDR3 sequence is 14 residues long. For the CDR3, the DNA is TGTGCCAGCAGCCCGGGACAGGGGGGCTATGGCTACACCTTC. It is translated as CASSPGQGGYGYTF.

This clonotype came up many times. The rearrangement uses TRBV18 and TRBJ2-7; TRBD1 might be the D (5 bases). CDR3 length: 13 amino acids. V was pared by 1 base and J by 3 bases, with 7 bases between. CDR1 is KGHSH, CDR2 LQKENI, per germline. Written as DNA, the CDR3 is TGTGCCAGCTCACCACGGCAGGGCTACGAGCAGTACTTC. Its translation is CASSPRQGYEQYF.

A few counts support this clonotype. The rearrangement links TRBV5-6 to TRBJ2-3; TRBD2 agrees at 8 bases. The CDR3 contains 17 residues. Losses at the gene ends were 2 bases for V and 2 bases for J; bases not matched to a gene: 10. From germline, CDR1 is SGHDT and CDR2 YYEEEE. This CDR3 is CASSFGVAGPITDTQYF. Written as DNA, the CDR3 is TGTGCCAGCAGCTTTGGCGTAGCGGGGCCTATCACAGATACGCAGTATTTT.

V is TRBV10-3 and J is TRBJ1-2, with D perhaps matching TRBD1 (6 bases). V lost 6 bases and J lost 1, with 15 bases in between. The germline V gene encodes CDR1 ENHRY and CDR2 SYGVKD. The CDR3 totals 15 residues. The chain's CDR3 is CAISDTGHNNYGYTF. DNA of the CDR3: TGTGCCATCAGCGATACGGGACACAATAACTATGGCTACACCTTC.

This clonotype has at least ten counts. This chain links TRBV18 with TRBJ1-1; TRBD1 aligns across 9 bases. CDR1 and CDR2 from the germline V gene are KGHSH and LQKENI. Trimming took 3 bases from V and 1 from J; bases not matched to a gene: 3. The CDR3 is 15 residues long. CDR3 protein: CASSPWTGENTEAFF. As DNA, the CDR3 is TGTGCCAGCTCACCTTGGACAGGGGAGAACACTGAAGCTTTCTTT.

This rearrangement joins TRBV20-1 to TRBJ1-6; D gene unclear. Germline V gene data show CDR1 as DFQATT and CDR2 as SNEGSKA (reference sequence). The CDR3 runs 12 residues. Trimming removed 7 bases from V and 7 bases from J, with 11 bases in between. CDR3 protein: CSDGRANSPLHF. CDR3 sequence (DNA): TGCAGTGACGGACGGGCAAATTCACCCCTCCACTTT.

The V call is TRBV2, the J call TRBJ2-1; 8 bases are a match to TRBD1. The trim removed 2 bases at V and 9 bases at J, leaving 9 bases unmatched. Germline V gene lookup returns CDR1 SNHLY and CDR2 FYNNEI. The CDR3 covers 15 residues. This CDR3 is CASSELLQGAREQFF. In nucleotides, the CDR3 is TGTGCCAGCAGTGAACTCCTCCAGGGGGCGCGTGAGCAGTTCTTC.

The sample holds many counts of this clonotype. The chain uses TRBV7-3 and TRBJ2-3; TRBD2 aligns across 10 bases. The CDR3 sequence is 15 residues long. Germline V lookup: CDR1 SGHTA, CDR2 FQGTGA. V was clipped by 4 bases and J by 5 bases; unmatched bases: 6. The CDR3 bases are TGTGCCAGCAGCTCTAGCGGGGGCCGGTTAGATACGCAGTATTTT. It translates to CASSSSGGRLDTQYF. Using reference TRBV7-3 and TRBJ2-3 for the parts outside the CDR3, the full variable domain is GAGVSQTPSNKVTEKGKYVELRCDPISGHTALYWYRQSLGQGPEFLIYFQGTGAADDSGLPNDRFFAVRPEGSVSTLKIQRTERGDSAVYLCASSSSGGRLDTQYFGPGTRLTVL.

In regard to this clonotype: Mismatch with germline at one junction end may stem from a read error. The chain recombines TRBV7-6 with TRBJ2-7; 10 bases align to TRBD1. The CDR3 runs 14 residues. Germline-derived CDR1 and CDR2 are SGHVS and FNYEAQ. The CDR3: CTSSGGTGAYEQYF. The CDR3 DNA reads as TGTACCAGCAGCGGAGGGACAGGGGCCTACGAGCAGTACTTC.

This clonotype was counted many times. CDR3: CASSPGLAKSTDTQYF. The CDR3 coding sequence is TGTGCCAGCAGCCCCGGACTAGCGAAAAGCACAGATACGCAGTATTTT. This chain connects TRBV11-2 to TRBJ2-3; 9 bases line up with TRBD2. The CDR3 extends over 16 amino acids. The germline CDR1 and CDR2 sequences are SGHAT and FQNNGV. J gave up 0 bases and V 5 bases, and 6 bases lay outside the gene matches. Full variable domain (missing parts from reference TRBV11-2 and TRBJ2-3): EAGVAQSPRYKIIEKRQSVAFWCNPISGHATLYWYQQILGQGPKLLIQFQNNGVVDDSQLPKDRFSAERLKGVDSTLKIQPAKLEDSAVYLCASSPGLAKSTDTQYFGPGTRLTVL.

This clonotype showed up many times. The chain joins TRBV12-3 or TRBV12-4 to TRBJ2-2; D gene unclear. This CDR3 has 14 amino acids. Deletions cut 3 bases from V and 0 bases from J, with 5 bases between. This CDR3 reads CASSFSANTGELFF. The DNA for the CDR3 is TGTGCCAGCAGTTTCAGCGCGAACACCGGGGAGCTGTTTTTT.

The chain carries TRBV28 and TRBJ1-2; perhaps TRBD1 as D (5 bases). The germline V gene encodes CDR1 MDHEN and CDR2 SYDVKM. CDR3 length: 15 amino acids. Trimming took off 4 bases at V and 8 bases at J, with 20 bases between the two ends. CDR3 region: CASSYLRGGAEGYTF. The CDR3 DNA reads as TGTGCCAGCAGTTATCTTAGGGGCGGGGCGGAAGGCTACACCTTC.

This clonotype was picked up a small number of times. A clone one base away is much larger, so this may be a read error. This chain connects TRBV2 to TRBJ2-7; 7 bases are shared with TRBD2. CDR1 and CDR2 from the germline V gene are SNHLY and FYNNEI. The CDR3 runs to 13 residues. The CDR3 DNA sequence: TGTGCCAGCAGTGAGAGGGAGGGGTACGGGCAGTACTTC. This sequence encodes CASSEREGYGQYF.